The 19 T cell receptor beta chains given below trace back to one sample, sequenced in a study of monozygotic twins with inflammatory bowel disease. TCRdb re-called the 5' RACE reads; every CDR3 protein appears as one record, without DNA. In total, the table holds more than 300,000 distinct CDR3 sequences. The sequenced sample consisted of blood. These receptors were obtained from a human donor with ulcerative colitis or Crohn's disease, or a healthy co-twin of an affected twin (not recorded which).

The chain joins TRBV7-8 to TRBJ2-3; TCRdb's D gene call, TRBD2, goes unchecked for lack of DNA. Germline values: CDR1 SGHVS, CDR2 FQNEAQ. This CDR3 spans 16 amino acids. CDR3 region: CASSPGTSLPTDTQYF.

The V and J genes are TRBV6-5 and TRBJ1-3. CDR3 size: 17 residues. The germline V gene has CDR1 MNHEY and CDR2 SVGAGI. CDR3 sequence reads: CASSYLGPSSSGNTIYF.

The CDR3 protein is CSVVSGFPDRVSRQPQHF. The chain links TRBV29-1 to TRBJ1-5; absent DNA, TCRdb's TRBD1 call cannot be checked. This CDR3 has 18 amino acids. The V gene's germline CDR1 is SQVTM and CDR2 ANQGSEA. Supplemented by reference TRBV29-1 and TRBJ1-5, the full variable domain reads SAVISQKPSRDICQRGTSLTIQCQVDSQVTMMFWYRQQPGQSLTLIATANQGSEATYESGFVIDKFPISRPNLTFSTLTVSNMSPEDSSIYLCSVVSGFPDRVSRQPQHFGDGTRLSIL.

The rearrangement joins TRBV7-3 to TRBJ1-1; absent DNA, TCRdb's TRBD1 call cannot be checked. Germline V gene sequence: CDR1 SGHTA, CDR2 FQGTGA. The CDR3 extends over 15 amino acids. CDR3 region: CASSLMTGRNTEAFF.

The CDR3 protein is CASSHGGSTGELFF. V gene TRBV6-1 combines with J gene TRBJ2-2; the D gene TCRdb calls, TRBD1, cannot be checked with no DNA. The CDR3 extends over 14 amino acids. Germline CDR1 reads MNHNS; CDR2 reads SASEGT.

The chain is built from TRBV11-1 and TRBJ2-7; without DNA, the TCRdb call of TRBD1 cannot be checked. The length of the CDR3 is 15 residues. The germline gives CDR1 SGHAT, CDR2 FQDESV (reference sequence). The CDR3 loop reads CASSLPGQISYEQYF.

CDR3 protein: CASSTGTSALTGELFF. The rearrangement uses TRBV5-6 and TRBJ2-2; the TCRdb call, TRBD2, lacks DNA for checking. The CDR3 spans 16 residues. CDR1 is SGHDT, CDR2 YYEEEE, per germline.

The chain carries TRBV7-6 and TRBJ2-1; there is no DNA to check the TCRdb D call of TRBD2. This CDR3 comprises 15 residues. Germline CDR1 and CDR2: SGHVS and FNYEAQ. The CDR3: CASSMRTSGGNEQFF.

The chain uses TRBV6-5 and TRBJ2-1. This CDR3 spans 16 amino acids. Looked up from germline, CDR1 is MNHEY and CDR2 is SVGAGI. CDR3 region: CASSYSNSIRYNEQFF.

V is TRBV5-1 and J is TRBJ2-3; TCRdb returns TRBD2, unconfirmable since there is no DNA. The CDR3 has 16 residues. Looked up from germline, CDR1 is SGHRS and CDR2 is YFSETQ. This CDR3 reads CASSLGLADRTDTQYF. Using reference TRBV5-1 and TRBJ2-3 for the parts outside the CDR3, the full variable domain is KAGVTQTPRYLIKTRGQQVTLSCSPISGHRSVSWYQQTPGQGLQFLFEYFSETQRNKGNFPGRFSGRQFSNSRSEMNVSTLELGDSALYLCASSLGLADRTDTQYFGPGTRLTVL.

The rearrangement uses TRBV4-3 and TRBJ1-2. Per the germline V gene, CDR1 is LGHNA and CDR2 is YSLEER. The length of the CDR3 is 17 residues. CDR3: CASSLGGPGAEVYGYTF.

The chain uses TRBV4-1 and TRBJ1-3. Germline V gene lookup returns CDR1 MGHRA and CDR2 YSYEKL. CDR3 length: 15 residues. The CDR3 here is CASSQVEGYGDTIYF.

The V call is TRBV5-1, the J call TRBJ2-3; TCRdb reports TRBD1, a call that lacks DNA to check it against. The germline CDR1 and CDR2 sequences are SGHRS and YFSETQ. The CDR3 sequence is 12 residues long. The CDR3 sequence: CASSLESGTQYF.

This chain uses TRBV10-3 with TRBJ1-1; TCRdb's D gene call, TRBD1, goes unchecked for lack of DNA. Germline V gives CDR1 ENHRY, CDR2 SYGVKD. The CDR3 is 15 amino acids. CDR3 in amino acids: CAISGNREESTEAFF.

This rearrangement joins TRBV20-1 to TRBJ1-5; TCRdb proposes TRBD1, but this gene call is untestable without DNA. CDR3 length equals 15 residues. In germline, CDR1 is DFQATT, CDR2 SNEGSKA (reference sequence). The CDR3 sequence is CSASIQGAGNQPQHF.

The rearrangement uses TRBV4-3 and TRBJ2-6. Germline CDR1 and CDR2: LGHNA and YSLEER. This CDR3 region has 18 residues. The CDR3 reads CASSQDYPDNSGANVLTF.

V usage is TRBV30 and J usage is TRBJ2-3; checking the TCRdb D call of TRBD1 is not possible without DNA. The V gene's germline CDR1 is GTSNPN and CDR2 SVGIG (reference sequence). The CDR3 spans 15 residues. CDR3 region: CAWSYSGGWTDTQYF.

V usage is TRBV12-3 or TRBV12-4 and J usage is TRBJ2-2; the TRBD1 assignment by TCRdb is unverifiable without DNA. The CDR3 loop spans 16 amino acids. The CDR3 is CASIDREALNTGELFF.

The chain carries TRBV5-1 and TRBJ2-1; TCRdb calls TRBD2, which cannot be checked without DNA. This CDR3 is built from 15 residues. The germline V gene encodes CDR1 SGHRS and CDR2 YFSETQ. CDR3 amino acids: CASSLRLAGYNEQFF.